This record looks at one T cell receptor beta chain sequence and its context. This clonotype has only a few counts. The clone's antigen remains unknown. No much larger clone exists at a distance of one base, and base qualities are not known. The sequencer listed for this sample is Illumina NovaSeq 6000. TCRalpha and TCRbeta cDNA libraries were built by 5'RACE with constant-segment primers, adding sample barcodes and unique molecular identifiers. Trizol reagent was used to extract RNA from every sample. Library amplification was performed in two PCR steps, and a second sample barcode and Illumina TruSeq adapters were introduced in the second step. The libraries were sequenced on an Illumina NovaSeq using 2 x 150 bp paired-end reads. As for how the authors treated the data: The reads were demultiplexed and collapsed into UMI-guided consensus sequences using migec v1.2.7. Using mixcr v2.1.11, the UMI consensuses were aligned to TRA and TRB V and J templates and assembled into clonotypes. A clonotype was counted as expanded or contracted only when both edgeR and NoisET called the clonotype significant, with the noise models trained on biological replicates. For edgeR calls, a false discovery rate-adjusted p below 0.01 and a log2 fold-change threshold of 1 were applied. As an exploratory analysis of dynamics, PCA with hierarchical clustering was applied to max-normalized trajectories of the 1000 most abundant clonotypes. The CD4 or CD8 phenotype of responding clones was assigned using the separately sequenced CD4+ and CD8+ repertoires. TCRdb ran its own pipeline on the public reads, namely fastp trimming at Q25 and MiXCR clone calling, and kept in-frame beta chains. Entries that share a CDR3 protein sequence are merged under the most common genes and DNA. TCRdb, not the authors, supplied the V and J calls. Here the sample has over 450,000 distinct CDR3 sequences; roughly 20% occur a single time. The ten top clones hold about 12% of the sample.

Ficoll-Paque density gradient centrifugation was the method used to isolate PBMCs. The sample originates from a study of T-cell memory formation after mild COVID-19 (dated by TCRdb to the early 2020s). For the study in its entirety: TCR sequence clusters from the two donors were largely donor specific. In two donors, T-cell clones that expanded and contracted after mild COVID-19 were tracked by sequencing TCRalpha and TCRbeta repertoires over time. The cohort comprised two young, previously healthy adult volunteers, one female and one male.

The research as a whole found: Only two mild cases were covered in the study, and larger cohorts including severe cases with pre-infection samples were considered necessary. The second-wave clones that peaked on day 37 were not confirmed to be SARS-CoV-2 specific. The detection of some responding clones in pre-infection memory suggests that pre-existing cross-reactive memory T cells joined the SARS-CoV-2 response. Clones that contracted from day 15 to 85 showed balanced CD4/CD8 phenotypes, whereas a second wave of clones that expanded from day 15 to 37 leaned towards CD4+. Contracting CD4+ clones were located mainly in the CM and EM memory subsets, whereas CD8+ clones were found to be enriched in EMRA.

There are 14 amino acids in the CDR3, from cysteine to phenylalanine inclusive. Just the 42-base CDR3 DNA is kept, in frame starting at base 1. Cut back by 4 bases and 5 bases, the V and J ends lie 12 bases apart. The germline V gene (reference sequence) sets CDR1 to SEHNR and CDR2 to FQNEAQ. The V gene is TRBV7-9 and the J gene is TRBJ2-1; TRBD1 is a possible D gene, resting on 6 matching bases. This receptor was obtained from an adult woman who had mild COVID-19 (a few samples of this study predate the infection). The sample titles of this study are shuffled in the database, so cell type and time point are left out; the donor was told from shared clones. Material: PBMCs or a T cell subset sorted from them (not recorded which). In nucleotides, the sequence is TGTGCCAGCAGCTCTTGGACAGCCGACAATGAGCAGTTCTTC. This sequence encodes CASSSWTADNEQFF.